The clone carrying this TCR beta chain showed up just a few times. What it recognizes is unknown. The data were taken from a study of shared clonotypes between healthy human individuals. Study-wide results and caveats: Estimated clonotype richness was generally higher in naive than memory subsets.

CDR1 SGDLS and CDR2 YYNGEE come from the germline V gene. The CDR3 contains 17 residues. V shed 4 bases and J 8 bases; nucleotides not matched to a gene: 14. TCRdb's copy holds only in-frame clones and misses some; the assay was immunoSEQ multiplex PCR. The sample has about 1.1 million clones, approximately 80% seen once; the top ten hold approximately 0.9%. The donors were adults (healthy and HIV-negative) with no recent acute infections or vaccinations. Donors, without exception, were Caucasian adults residing in Nashville, Tennessee. The origin of this receptor is a man aged 18 to 35 in good health. Some clones in this sample may be carry-over from other donors' samples. The chain employs TRBV9 and TRBJ2-1, with 11 nucleotides matching TRBD2. Sequencing was done on a sample of memory CD4+ T cells from PBMCs. Subset indicated: CD45RA-negative fraction. The CDR3 nucleotides are TGTGCCAGCAGCCCTACCCTACTAGCGGGAGAAGGATATGAGCAGTTCTTC. Amino acid sequence: CASSPTLLAGEGYEQFF. The full variable domain, completed using reference TRBV9 and TRBJ2-1, is DSGVTQTPKHLITATGQRVTLRCSPRSGDLSVYWYQQSLDQGLQFLIQYYNGEERAKGNILERFSAQQFPDLHSELNLSSLELGDSALYFCASSPTLLAGEGYEQFFGPGTRLTVL.